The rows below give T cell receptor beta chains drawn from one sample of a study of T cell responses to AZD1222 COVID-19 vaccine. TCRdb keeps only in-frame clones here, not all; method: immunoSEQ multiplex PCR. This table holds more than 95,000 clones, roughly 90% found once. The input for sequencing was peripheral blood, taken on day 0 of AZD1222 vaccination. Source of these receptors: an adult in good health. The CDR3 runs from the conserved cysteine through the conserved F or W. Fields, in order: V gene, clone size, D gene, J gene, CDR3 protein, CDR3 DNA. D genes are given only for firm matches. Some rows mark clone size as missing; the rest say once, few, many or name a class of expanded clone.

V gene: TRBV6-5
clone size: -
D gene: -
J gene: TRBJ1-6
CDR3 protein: CASSFSTLKASPLHF
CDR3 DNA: TGTGCCAGCAGTTTTTCGACACTAAAGGCTTCACCCCTCCACTTT

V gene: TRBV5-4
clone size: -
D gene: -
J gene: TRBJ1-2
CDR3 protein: CASTGQVAGGYTF
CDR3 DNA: TGTGCCAGCACCGGCCAGGTGGCGGGTGGCTACACCTTC

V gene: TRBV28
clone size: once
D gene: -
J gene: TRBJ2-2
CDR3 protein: CASSFWAGELFF
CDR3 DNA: TGTGCCAGCAGTTTCTGGGCCGGGGAGCTGTTTTTT

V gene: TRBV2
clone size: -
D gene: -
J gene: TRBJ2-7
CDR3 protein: CASRDLPTRDVVDEQYF
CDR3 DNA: TGTGCCAGCCGAGACCTACCCACGAGGGACGTCGTGGACGAGCAGTACTTC

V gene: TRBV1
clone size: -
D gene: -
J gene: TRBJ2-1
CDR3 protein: CTSSRTGCHEQFF
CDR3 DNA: TGCACCAGCAGCCGGACAGGGTGTCATGAGCAGTTCTTC

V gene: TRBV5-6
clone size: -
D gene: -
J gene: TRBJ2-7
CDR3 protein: CASSLGRWQYF
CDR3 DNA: TGTGCCAGCAGCTTAGGGCGATGGCAGTACTTC

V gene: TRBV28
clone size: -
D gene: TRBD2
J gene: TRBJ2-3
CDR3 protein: CASSRLTSGGQGSTDTQYF
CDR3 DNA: TGTGCCAGCAGCCGCCTGACTAGCGGGGGCCAGGGGAGCACAGATACGCAGTATTTT

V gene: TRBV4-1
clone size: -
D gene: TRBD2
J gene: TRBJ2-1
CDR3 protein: CASSNALGTSYYNEQFF
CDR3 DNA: TGCGCCAGCAGCAACGCTCTCGGGACTAGCTACTACAATGAGCAGTTCTTC

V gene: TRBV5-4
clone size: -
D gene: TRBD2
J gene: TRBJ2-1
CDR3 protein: CASSLVGLAGGREQFF
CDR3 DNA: TGTGCCAGCAGCTTGGTTGGACTAGCGGGAGGGAGGGAGCAGTTCTTC

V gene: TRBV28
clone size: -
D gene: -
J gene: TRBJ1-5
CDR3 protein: CASSFPGHFNQPQHF
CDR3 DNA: TGTGCCAGCAGTTTTCCGGGACACTTCAATCAGCCCCAGCATTTT

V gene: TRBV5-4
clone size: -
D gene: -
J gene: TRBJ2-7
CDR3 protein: CASSTGTLAYEQYF
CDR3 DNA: TGTGCCAGCAGCACCGGGACACTAGCTTACGAGCAGTACTTC

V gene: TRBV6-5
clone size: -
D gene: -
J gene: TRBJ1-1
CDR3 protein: CASSYGGPGSSTEAFF
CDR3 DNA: TGTGCCAGCAGTTACGGGGGTCCAGGGAGTAGCACTGAAGCTTTCTTT

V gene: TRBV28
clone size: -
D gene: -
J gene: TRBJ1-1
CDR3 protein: CAGKTWDTEAFF
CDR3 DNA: TGTGCCGGGAAGACTTGGGACACTGAAGCTTTCTTT

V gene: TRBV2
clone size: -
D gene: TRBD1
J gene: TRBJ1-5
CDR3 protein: CASSADRGDLNQPQHF
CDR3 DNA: TGTGCCAGCAGTGCCGACAGGGGTGACCTAAATCAGCCCCAGCATTTT

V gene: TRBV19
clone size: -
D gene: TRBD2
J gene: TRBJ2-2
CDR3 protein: CASRTRGAGELFF
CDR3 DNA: TGTGCCAGTAGAACCCGGGGGGCCGGGGAGCTGTTTTTT

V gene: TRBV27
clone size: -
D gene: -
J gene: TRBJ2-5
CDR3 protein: CASSPLMGETQYF
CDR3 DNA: TGTGCCAGCAGTCCGCTTATGGGGGAGACCCAGTACTTC

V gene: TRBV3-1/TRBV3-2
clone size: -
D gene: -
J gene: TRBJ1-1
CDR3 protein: CASSQGPVEAFF
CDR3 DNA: TGTGCCAGCAGCCAAGGTCCCGTTGAAGCTTTCTTT

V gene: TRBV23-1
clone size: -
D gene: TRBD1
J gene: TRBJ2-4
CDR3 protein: CARAPDRGPANIQYF
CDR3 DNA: TGCGCCCGAGCACCGGACAGGGGGCCAGCGAACATTCAGTACTTC

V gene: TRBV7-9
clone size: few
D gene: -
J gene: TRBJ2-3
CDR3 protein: CASPLDRYSDTQYF
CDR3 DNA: TGTGCCAGCCCCCTAGACAGGTACTCAGATACGCAGTATTTT

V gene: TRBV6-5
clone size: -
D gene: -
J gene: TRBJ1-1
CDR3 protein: CASSFRGLGNTEAFF
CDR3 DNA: TGTGCCAGCAGTTTCAGGGGATTGGGGAACACTGAAGCTTTCTTT

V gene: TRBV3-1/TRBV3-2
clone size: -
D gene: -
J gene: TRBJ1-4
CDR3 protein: CASSQNTGQLFF
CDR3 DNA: TGTGCCAGCAGCCAAAACACAGGACAACTGTTTTTT

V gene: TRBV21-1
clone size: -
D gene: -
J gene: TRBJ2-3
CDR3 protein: CASSAGAGTDTQYF
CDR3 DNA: TGTGCCAGCAGCGCGGGAGCCGGCACAGATACGCAGTATTTT

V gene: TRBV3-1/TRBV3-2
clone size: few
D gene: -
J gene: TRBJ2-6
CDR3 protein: CASSHAGGPTGANVLTF
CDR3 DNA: TGTGCCAGCAGCCACGCCGGGGGGCCTACCGGGGCCAACGTCCTGACTTTC

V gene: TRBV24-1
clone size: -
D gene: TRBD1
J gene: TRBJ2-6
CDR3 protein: CATSDSGGEVTGANVLTF
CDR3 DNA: TGTGCCACCAGTGATTCAGGGGGCGAAGTCACTGGGGCCAACGTCCTGACTTTC

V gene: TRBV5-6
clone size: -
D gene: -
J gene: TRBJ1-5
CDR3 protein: CASSSPSEHQPQHF
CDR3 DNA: TGTGCCAGCAGCTCCCCGTCGGAGCATCAGCCCCAGCATTTT

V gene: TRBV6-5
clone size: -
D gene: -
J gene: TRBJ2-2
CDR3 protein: CASSYSAGSTGELFF
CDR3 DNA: TGTGCCAGCAGTTACTCGGCGGGCTCCACCGGGGAGCTGTTTTTT

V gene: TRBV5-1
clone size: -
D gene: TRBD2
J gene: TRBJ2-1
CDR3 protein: CASTLAGASDNEQFF
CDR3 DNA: TGCGCCAGCACCTTAGCGGGAGCCTCAGACAATGAGCAGTTCTTC

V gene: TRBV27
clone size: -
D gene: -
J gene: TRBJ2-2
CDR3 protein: CASSFGNTGELFF
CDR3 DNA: TGTGCCAGCAGTTTCGGAAACACCGGGGAGCTGTTTTTT

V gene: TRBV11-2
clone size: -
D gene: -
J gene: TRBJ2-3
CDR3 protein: CASSLVGGAYTDTQYF
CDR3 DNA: TGTGCCAGCAGCTTAGTCGGAGGGGCCTACACAGATACGCAGTATTTT

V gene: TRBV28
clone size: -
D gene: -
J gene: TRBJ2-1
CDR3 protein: CASSLLSVGADEQFF
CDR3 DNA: TGTGCCAGCAGTTTATTATCAGTGGGGGCGGATGAGCAGTTCTTC

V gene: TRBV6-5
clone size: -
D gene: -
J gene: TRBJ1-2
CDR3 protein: CASGLNYGYTF
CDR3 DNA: TGTGCCAGCGGCTTGAACTATGGCTACACCTTC

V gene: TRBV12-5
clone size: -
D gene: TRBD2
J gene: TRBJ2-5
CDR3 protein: CASCSGGPGQETQYF
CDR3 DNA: TGTGCTAGCTGTAGCGGGGGGCCGGGCCAAGAGACCCAGTACTTC

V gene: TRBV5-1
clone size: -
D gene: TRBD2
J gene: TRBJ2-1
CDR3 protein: CASSSLLAGVLNEYQFF
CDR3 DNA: TGCGCCAGCAGCTCTCTCCTAGCGGGAGTCCTCAATGAGTATCAGTTCTTC

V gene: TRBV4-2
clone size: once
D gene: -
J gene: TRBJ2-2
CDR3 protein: CASSQTRGGGRGTGELFF
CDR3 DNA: TGTGCCAGCAGCCAAACCCGTGGAGGGGGGCGGGGAACCGGGGAGCTGTTTTTT

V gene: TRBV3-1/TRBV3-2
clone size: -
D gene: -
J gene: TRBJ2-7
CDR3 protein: CASSAAFEQYF
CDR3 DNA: TGTGCCAGCAGTGCCGCCTTCGAGCAGTACTTC

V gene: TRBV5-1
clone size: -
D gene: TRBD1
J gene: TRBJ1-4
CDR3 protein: CASSFDRVEEKLFF
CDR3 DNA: TGCGCCAGCAGCTTTGACAGGGTCGAGGAAAAACTGTTTTTT

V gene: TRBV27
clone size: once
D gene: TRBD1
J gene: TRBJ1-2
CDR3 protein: CASSGRQGALGGYTF
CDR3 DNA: TGTGCCAGCTCCGGCCGACAGGGGGCGCTGGGGGGCTACACCTTC

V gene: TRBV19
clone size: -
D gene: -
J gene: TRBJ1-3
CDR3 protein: CASSILSSGNTIYF
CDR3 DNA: TGTGCCAGTAGTATCTTAAGCTCTGGAAACACCATATATTTT

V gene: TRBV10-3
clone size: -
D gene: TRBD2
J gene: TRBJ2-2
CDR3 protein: CATMTSWDGAGELFF
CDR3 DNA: TGTGCCACCATGACTAGCTGGGATGGTGCCGGGGAGCTGTTTTTT

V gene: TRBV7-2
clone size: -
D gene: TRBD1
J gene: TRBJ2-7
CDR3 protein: CASSFVGTGGHEQYF
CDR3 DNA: TGTGCCAGCAGCTTCGTCGGGACAGGGGGCCACGAGCAGTACTTC

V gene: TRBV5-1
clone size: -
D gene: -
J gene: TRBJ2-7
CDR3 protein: CASSLGRFTYEQYF
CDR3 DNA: TGCGCCAGCAGCTTGGGGAGATTTACCTACGAGCAGTACTTC

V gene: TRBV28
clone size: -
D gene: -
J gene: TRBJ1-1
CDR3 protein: CASSFGLGGSGEAFF
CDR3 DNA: TGTGCCAGCAGTTTTGGGTTGGGGGGATCAGGTGAAGCTTTCTTT

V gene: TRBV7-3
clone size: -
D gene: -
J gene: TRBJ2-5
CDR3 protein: CASSLISQETQYF
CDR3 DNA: TGTGCCAGCAGCTTAATTAGCCAAGAGACCCAGTACTTC

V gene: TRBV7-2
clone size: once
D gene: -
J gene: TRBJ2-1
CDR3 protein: CASRSGGLRRDEQFF
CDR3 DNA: TGTGCCAGCAGATCAGGCGGACTCCGCAGGGATGAGCAGTTCTTC

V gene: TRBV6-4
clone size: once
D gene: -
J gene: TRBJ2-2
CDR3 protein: CACRDGETGELFF
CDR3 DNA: TGTGCCTGCCGGGACGGAGAGACCGGGGAGCTGTTTTTT

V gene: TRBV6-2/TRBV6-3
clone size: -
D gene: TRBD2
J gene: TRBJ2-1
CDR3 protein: CASSPKWRGESYNEQFF
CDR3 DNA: TGTGCCAGCAGTCCGAAATGGCGGGGGGAATCCTACAATGAGCAGTTCTTC

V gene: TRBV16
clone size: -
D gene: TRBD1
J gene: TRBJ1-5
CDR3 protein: CASSQGSGTAVSPQHF
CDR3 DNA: TGTGCCAGCAGCCAAGGATCTGGGACAGCAGTATCGCCCCAGCATTTT

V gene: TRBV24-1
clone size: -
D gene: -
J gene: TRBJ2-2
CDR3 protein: CATSDHGGGPGELFF
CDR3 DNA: TGTGCCACCAGTGACCACGGTGGGGGGCCCGGGGAGCTGTTTTTT

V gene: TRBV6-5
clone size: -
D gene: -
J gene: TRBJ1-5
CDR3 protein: CASSYLQGQPQHF
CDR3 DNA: TGTGCCAGCAGTTACTTACAGGGACAGCCCCAGCATTTT

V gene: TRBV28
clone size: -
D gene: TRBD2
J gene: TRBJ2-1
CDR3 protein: CASSTQRAGGVFNEQFF
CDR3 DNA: TGTGCCAGCAGTACACAGAGGGCCGGGGGGGTCTTCAATGAGCAGTTCTTC

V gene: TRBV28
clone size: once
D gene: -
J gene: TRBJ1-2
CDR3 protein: CASRSVLTPGGLNYGYTF
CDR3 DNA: TGTGCCAGCAGAAGTGTGCTGACTCCTGGGGGCCTTAACTATGGCTACACCTTC

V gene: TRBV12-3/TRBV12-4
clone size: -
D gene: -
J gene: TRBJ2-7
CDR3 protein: CASSPFSAYEQYF
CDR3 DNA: TGTGCCAGCAGCCCATTCAGTGCCTACGAGCAGTACTTC

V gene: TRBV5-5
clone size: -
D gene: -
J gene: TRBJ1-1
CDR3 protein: CASVNQNTEAFF
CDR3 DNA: TGTGCCAGCGTCAATCAGAACACTGAAGCTTTCTTT

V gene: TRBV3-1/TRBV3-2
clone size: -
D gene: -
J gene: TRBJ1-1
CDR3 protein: CASSPSGGRTEAFF
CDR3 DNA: TGTGCCAGCAGCCCCTCTGGGGGTCGGACTGAAGCTTTCTTT